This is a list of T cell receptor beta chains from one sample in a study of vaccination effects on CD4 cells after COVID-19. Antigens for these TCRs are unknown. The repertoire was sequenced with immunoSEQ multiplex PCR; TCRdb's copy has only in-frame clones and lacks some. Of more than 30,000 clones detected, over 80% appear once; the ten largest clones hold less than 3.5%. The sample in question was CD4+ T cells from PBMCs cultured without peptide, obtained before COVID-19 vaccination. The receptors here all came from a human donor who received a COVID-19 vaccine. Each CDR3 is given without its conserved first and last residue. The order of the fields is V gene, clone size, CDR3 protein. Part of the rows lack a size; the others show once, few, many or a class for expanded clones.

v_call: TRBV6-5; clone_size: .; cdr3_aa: ASRGGTVQETQY
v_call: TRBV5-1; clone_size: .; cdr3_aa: ASSPGPGTANYGYT
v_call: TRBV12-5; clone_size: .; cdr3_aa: ASGPGTVTNEKLF
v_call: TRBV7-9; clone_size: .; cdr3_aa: ASSLDTGYT
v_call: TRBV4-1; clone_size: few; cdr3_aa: ASSQDGGLETQY
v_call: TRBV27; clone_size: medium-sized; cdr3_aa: ASSYRRSSYNEQF
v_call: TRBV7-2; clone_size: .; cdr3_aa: ASSLGDEKLF
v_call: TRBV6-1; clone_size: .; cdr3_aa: ASSDERGYTGELF
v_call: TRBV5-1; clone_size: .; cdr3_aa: ASSAPRTGAGANVLT
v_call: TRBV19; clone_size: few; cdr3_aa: ASQSRGDEKLF
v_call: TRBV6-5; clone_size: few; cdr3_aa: ASSYSSPGYYGYT
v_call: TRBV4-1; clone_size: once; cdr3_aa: ASSQPGRPLH
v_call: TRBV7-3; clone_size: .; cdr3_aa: ASSFSGNIQY
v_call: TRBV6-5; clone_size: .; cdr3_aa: ASSYEGARETQY
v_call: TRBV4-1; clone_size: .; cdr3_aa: ASSQDDKARRDTQY
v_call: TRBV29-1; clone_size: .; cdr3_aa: SVDRLSGQNNEQF
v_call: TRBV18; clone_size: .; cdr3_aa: ASSPSQGAAGANVLT